One sample yielded the 27 T cell receptor beta chains listed below, sequenced in a study of PD-1 blockade in classical Hodgkin lymphoma (TCRdb year 2020). Library preparation was by the immunoSEQ multiplex PCR assay. The clones in this table, taken by TCRdb from immuneACCESS, are in-frame only. Not every clone is retained; where verified, under half of the shortfall comes from an unresolved V gene, and the cause of the rest is unknown. The sample table holds tens of thousands of clones, of which around nine tenths were seen once. The top ten constitute about 8.1% of the sample. Read against the paper, the sample's time point label means: cycle 4 day 1 (C4D1), after less than 7 weeks of nivolumab. Every trial patient had relapsed after autologous stem cell transplantation, and cohorts A, B and C differed in prior brentuximab vedotin exposure. The sample in question was peripheral blood mononuclear cells (PBMCs), obtained before the fourth cycle of nivolumab. The receptors were gathered from a human donor with classical Hodgkin lymphoma.

This chain uses TRBV6-5 with TRBJ1-1, with D unclear. V lost 0 bases and J lost 0, with 5 bases in between. The CDR3 has 14 amino acids. Germline V lookup: CDR1 MNHEY, CDR2 SVGAGI. The CDR3 loop reads CASSYSPVNTEAFF. CDR3 in DNA: TGTGCCAGCAGTTACTCGCCGGTGAACACTGAAGCTTTCTTT.

In this sample, this clone turned up once. The chain carries TRBV5-1 and TRBJ1-3; TRBD1 is a possible D gene (5 bases). The CDR3 sequence is 16 residues long. Germline V gene sequence: CDR1 SGHRS, CDR2 YFSETQ. Trimming pared 3 bases from V and 0 bases from J, leaving 13 bases between. As DNA, the CDR3 is TGCGCCAGCAGCTGGCAAACAGGAATCTCTGGAAACACCATATATTTT. Amino acid sequence: CASSWQTGISGNTIYF.

V is TRBV5-1 and J is TRBJ1-6, with D tentatively TRBD1 (6 bases). V was shortened by 0 bases and J by 7 bases, with 11 bases between the two germline ends. Per the germline V gene, CDR1 is SGHRS and CDR2 is YFSETQ. This CDR3 is built from 15 residues. This CDR3 reads CASSLGSGANSPLHF. CDR3 DNA sequence: TGCGCCAGCAGCTTGGGGTCGGGGGCCAATTCACCCCTCCACTTT.

The chain uses TRBV7-9 and TRBJ1-2; no reliable D call. V was pared by 0 bases and J by 5 bases, with 13 bases between. This CDR3 contains 15 residues. CDR1 is SEHNR, CDR2 FQNEAQ, per germline (reference sequence). The CDR3 protein is CASSLAGPQKYGYTF. Here the CDR3 DNA reads TGTGCCAGCAGCTTAGCCGGGCCCCAAAAATATGGCTACACCTTC.

The J gene is TRBJ2-1, the V gene TRBV28; a possible D gene is TRBD2 (5 bases). CDR1 and CDR2 from the germline V gene are MDHEN and SYDVKM. Trimming removed 7 bases at V and 6 bases at J, with 10 bases between. This CDR3 spans 12 amino acids. The CDR3 is CASTGLVNEQFF. As DNA, the CDR3 is TGTGCCAGCACCGGACTCGTCAATGAGCAGTTCTTC.

This chain uses TRBV7-8 with TRBJ2-1; D uncertain. The CDR3 has 14 residues. Trimming stripped 5 bases from V and 0 bases from J, with 8 bases between. Germline-derived CDR1 and CDR2 are SGHVS and FQNEAQ. The CDR3 here is CASSPSSSYNEQFF. In DNA, the CDR3 is TGTGCCAGCAGCCCCTCGAGCTCCTACAATGAGCAGTTCTTC.

V is TRBV27 and J is TRBJ2-7; 8 bases match TRBD1. Germline loops: CDR1 MNHEY, CDR2 SMNVEV (reference sequence). The ends lost 0 bases at V and 6 bases at J; junction bases unmatched: 13. The CDR3 contains 17 residues. DNA for the CDR3: TGTGCCAGCAGTTTATCGGCCCCTTCCGGACAGGGTGGCGAGCAGTACTTC. It yields the protein CASSLSAPSGQGGEQYF.

This chain uses TRBV27 with TRBJ2-3, with D perhaps matching TRBD1 (7 bases). With 10 bases removed from V and 3 bases from J, the gap between germline ends came to 17 bases. CDR3 length equals 14 residues. In germline, CDR1 is MNHEY, CDR2 SMNVEV (reference sequence). The CDR3, as DNA: TGTGCCACCAACAGGAGGGGGCTGACAGATACGCAGTATTTT. Translating it yields CATNRRGLTDTQYF.

V and J are TRBV5-1 and TRBJ2-1, with 10 positions matching TRBD2. The CDR3 consists of 17 residues. CDR1 and CDR2 from the germline V gene are SGHRS and YFSETQ. V was clipped by 0 bases and J by 0 bases; unmatched bases: 3. CDR3: CASSLGIAGGSYNEQFF. DNA for the CDR3: TGCGCCAGCAGCTTGGGTATAGCGGGGGGCTCCTACAATGAGCAGTTCTTC.

This rearrangement joins TRBV28 to TRBJ2-5; D assignment may be TRBD1 or TRBD2 (5 bases each). The DNA matches TRBJ2-7 better at its end, which makes the J call doubtful. The CDR3 runs 12 residues. Germline values: CDR1 MDHEN, CDR2 SYDVKM. CDR3 nucleotides: TGTGCCAGCACCCGACGGGGCAACGAGCAGTACTTC. Its protein product is CASTRRGNEQYF.

The rearrangement joins TRBV6-6 to TRBJ1-3, with D possibly matching TRBD1 (6 bases). The CDR3 has 15 amino acids. V lost 6 bases to trimming and J lost 4 bases, with 16 bases between them. Germline loops: CDR1 MNHNY, CDR2 SVGAGI (reference sequence). CDR3 coding DNA: TGTGCCAGCAGACAGGGAGATCTGGGCGGAAACACCATATATTTT. Protein sequence: CASRQGDLGGNTIYF.

The CDR3 reads CASSASTYNEQFF. CDR3 DNA sequence: TGTGCCAGCAGCGCCAGTACCTACAATGAGCAGTTCTTC. This sequence joins TRBV9 and TRBJ2-1, with D unclear. CDR3 size: 13 residues. V was pared by 3 bases and J by 2 bases, with 6 bases between. Germline V gene sequence: CDR1 SGDLS, CDR2 YYNGEE.

This chain joins TRBV28 and TRBJ2-1, with 10 bases that match TRBD1. The CDR3 runs to 15 residues. Germline values: CDR1 MDHEN, CDR2 SYDVKM. The junction had 8 bases not matched to a gene; V was cut back by 5 bases and J by 7 bases. The CDR3: CASSPAGTGANEQFF. The CDR3 DNA follows: TGTGCCAGCAGTCCCGCCGGGACAGGGGCGAATGAGCAGTTCTTC.

This clone has only a few counts. This rearrangement joins TRBV7-9 to TRBJ1-5, with D unresolved. V was cut by 1 base and J by 9 bases, with 13 bases left in between. The CDR3 runs to 14 residues. Germline CDR1 is SEHNR and CDR2 is FQNEAQ (reference sequence). The chain's CDR3 is CASSLDGETLPQHF. Here the CDR3 DNA reads TGTGCCAGCAGCTTAGATGGGGAAACTTTGCCCCAGCATTTT.

This chain connects TRBV11-2 to TRBJ1-2, with TRBD1 matching 9 bases. Germline V gene lookup returns CDR1 SGHAT and CDR2 FQNNGV. CDR3 length equals 16 residues. With 4 bases clipped from V and 8 bases from J, the junction kept 14 bases outside the gene matches. CDR3 sequence (DNA): TGTGCCAGCAGCTGGCTCCTAAGGACAGGGGCCAGGGGCTACACCTTC. This sequence encodes CASSWLLRTGARGYTF.

The V call is TRBV5-1, the J call TRBJ2-2, with 9 nucleotides matching TRBD2. Per the germline V gene, CDR1 is SGHRS and CDR2 is YFSETQ. The CDR3 length is 16 residues. The J segment lost 2 bases and the V segment lost 4 bases, leaving 6 bases of the junction unmatched. CDR3 sequence reads: CASSPRAGGNTGELFF. DNA of the CDR3: TGCGCCAGCAGCCCCCGAGCGGGGGGTAACACCGGGGAGCTGTTTTTT.

The rearrangement uses TRBV7-8 and TRBJ2-2, with D maybe TRBD1 (7 bases). Trimming removed 2 bases at V and 7 bases at J, with 8 bases between. The CDR3 covers 13 residues. Germline values: CDR1 SGHVS, CDR2 FQNEAQ. The chain's CDR3 is CASSLQGGGELFF. In DNA form, the CDR3 reads TGTGCCAGCAGCTTACAGGGGGGCGGGGAGCTGTTTTTT.

This clone showed up just once. The gene calls are TRBV2 and TRBJ2-1; TRBD1 matches at 9 bases. Germline-derived CDR1 and CDR2 are SNHLY and FYNNEI. V trimming: 6 bases; J trimming: 4 bases; junction bases outside the gene matches: 7. This CDR3 contains 15 residues. Here the CDR3 DNA reads TGTGCCAGCAGGGACGACAGGGGGGTATACAATGAGCAGTTCTTC. Its protein product is CASRDDRGVYNEQFF.

The CDR3 DNA reads TGCGCCAGCAGCTTGAGGGGGGGCGAAGTGAGGACTGAAGCTTTCTTT. As protein: CASSLRGGEVRTEAFF. The chain couples TRBV5-1 to TRBJ1-1; TRBD1 is a possible D gene (6 bases). V was cut by 1 base and J by 5 bases, with 18 bases left in between. The germline V gene has CDR1 SGHRS and CDR2 YFSETQ. The CDR3 has 16 residues.

The chain has TRBV15 and TRBJ1-5, with D possibly being TRBD1 (6 bases). Germline lookup yields CDR1 LNHNV and CDR2 YYDKDF (reference sequence). CDR3 length equals 15 residues. The V and J ends lost 5 bases and 6 bases respectively, with 17 bases between them. CDR3 protein: CATSVDFRGAQPQHF. CDR3 coding DNA: TGTGCCACCAGCGTCGATTTCAGGGGAGCTCAGCCCCAGCATTTT.

The chain joins TRBV5-1 to TRBJ1-5; D gene ambiguous. The CDR3 is made up of 13 amino acids. Germline loops: CDR1 SGHRS, CDR2 YFSETQ. The V gene lost 0 bases and the J gene lost 6 bases, with 7 bases spanning the gap. CDR3 sequence reads: CASSLDGSQPQHF. CDR3 DNA: TGCGCCAGCAGCTTGGACGGGTCTCAGCCCCAGCATTTT.

This chain uses TRBV5-1 with TRBJ2-3, with TRBD2 matching 8 bases. There are 15 residues in the CDR3. The germline V gene encodes CDR1 SGHRS and CDR2 YFSETQ. With V trimmed by 2 bases and J by 4 bases, 6 bases remained unmatched. CDR3 sequence reads: CASSFGAGESDTQYF. In nucleotides, the CDR3 is TGCGCCAGCAGCTTCGGAGCGGGGGAATCAGATACGCAGTATTTT.

The rearrangement uses TRBV2 and TRBJ1-1; D ambiguous. The germline V and J ends were trimmed by 7 bases and 0 bases, with 6 bases remaining between them. The V gene's germline CDR1 is SNHLY and CDR2 FYNNEI. This CDR3 has 12 residues. The CDR3 DNA follows: TGTGCCAGCAAAAGGGTGAACACTGAAGCTTTCTTT. It yields the protein CASKRVNTEAFF.

The chain has TRBV7-2 and TRBJ2-7; D possibly corresponds to TRBD1 (6 bases). CDR3 length equals 14 residues. Per the germline V gene, CDR1 is SGHTA and CDR2 is FQGNSA. V was trimmed by 5 bases and J by 9 bases, leaving 20 bases between them. CDR3 in amino acids: CASSAPGTSLWQYF. The CDR3 DNA follows: TGTGCCAGCAGCGCGCCCGGGACATCTCTATGGCAGTACTTC.

V gene TRBV7-9 combines with J gene TRBJ1-1; 7 bases align to TRBD1. The length of the CDR3 is 15 residues. The germline CDR1 and CDR2 sequences are SEHNR and FQNEAQ (reference sequence). J was trimmed by 1 base and V by 5 bases; bases with no gene match: 7. The CDR3 DNA reads TGTGCCAGCAGCGCTCCCGGGACAGAGAACACTGAAGCTTTCTTT. It encodes CASSAPGTENTEAFF.

This clone appeared a few times. The chain carries TRBV19 and TRBJ1-5, with TRBD1 identical over 10 bases. With 0 bases clipped from V and 10 bases from J, the junction kept 3 bases outside the gene matches. The CDR3 loop spans 14 amino acids. Germline V gene lookup returns CDR1 LNHDA and CDR2 SQIVND (reference sequence). CDR3 sequence reads: CASSIEDRGIPQHF. CDR3 nucleotides: TGTGCCAGTAGTATAGAGGACAGGGGGATTCCCCAGCATTTT.

The chain employs TRBV11-2 and TRBJ1-2; D call uncertain. This CDR3 region has 13 residues. Germline V gene data show CDR1 as SGHAT and CDR2 as FQNNGV. V was pared by 4 bases and J by 8 bases, with 14 bases between. The CDR3 DNA sequence: TGTGCCAGCAGCTCGGGTAGGGCGGGCGGCTACACCTTC. The encoded protein is CASSSGRAGGYTF.